This is a list of T cell receptor beta chains from one sample in a study of blood T cell repertoires in COVID-19. Generated by immunoSEQ multiplex PCR, the TCRdb table keeps only in-frame clones and is missing some. The sample carries 270,000 or so clones, approximately 86% recorded once. Source material: peripheral blood. These receptor sequences come from a man between 40 and 49 years old with active or convalescent COVID-19. Each CDR3 is given without its conserved first and last residue.

V,J,CDR3
TRBV7-9,TRBJ2-2,ASSSGQGINGELF
TRBV7-2,TRBJ1-2,ASSLDISGYT
TRBV6-5,TRBJ2-5,ASSRPVGGAETQY
TRBV7-3,TRBJ2-6,ASSSDPGQGALPGANVLT
TRBV7-2,TRBJ1-1,ASSFHPGGGGTEAF
TRBV4-1,TRBJ1-2,ASSQERTAYGYT
TRBV9,TRBJ2-5,ASSVDGNREETQY
TRBV9,TRBJ2-2,ASSAGTSGGGGELF
TRBV28,TRBJ2-5,ASSLPSGQAQETQY
TRBV9,TRBJ2-2,ASSVGLAGVTGELF
TRBV9,TRBJ1-2,ASSVLAGTNYGYT
TRBV6-2/TRBV6-3,TRBJ1-1,ASSYSNGRGETEAF
TRBV7-6,TRBJ2-5,ASSQGGRETQY
TRBV21-1,TRBJ2-4,ASPVKLLAKNIQY
TRBV7-9,TRBJ2-3,ASSTGLGDGDTQY
TRBV27,TRBJ2-7,ASRTTVSSYEQY
TRBV2,TRBJ2-7,ASRGTSETYEQY
TRBV7-7,TRBJ2-3,ASSLTSGGGDTQY
TRBV30,TRBJ1-5,AWSVHGGSNQPQH
TRBV5-5,TRBJ2-1,ASSLATVIEQF
TRBV6-5,TRBJ2-2,ASLVPGQGIGELF
TRBV4-1,TRBJ1-1,ASSQELRVYTEAF
TRBV14,TRBJ1-4,ASSQSGQTEKLF
TRBV4-1,TRBJ2-7,ASRSTSYEQY
TRBV5-1,TRBJ1-3,ASSLDGSGNTIY
TRBV7-9,TRBJ2-1,ASSLVVGTGAYNEQF
TRBV2,TRBJ2-7,ASMGGRTYEQY
TRBV19,TRBJ2-2,ASTGDLTGELF
TRBV10-2,TRBJ2-7,ASSEPGTSYEQY
TRBV18,TRBJ2-2,ASFLYPDGELF
TRBV11-3,TRBJ2-3,ASSSITGQGGILSTDTQY